A single sample is the source of the 26 T cell receptor beta chains below, sequenced in a study of T cell responses to AZD1222 COVID-19 vaccine. The data were produced by immunoSEQ multiplex PCR, yet TCRdb's version contains in-frame clones alone and is incomplete. The repertoire includes over 150,000 clones, around 90% of them detected once, and under 6.5% sits in the top ten. The material sequenced was peripheral blood, taken on day 0 of AZD1222 vaccination. Receptors originate from an adult in good health.

The chain has TRBV29-1 and TRBJ2-7; TRBD2 matches 11 bases. The CDR3 covers 13 residues. Germline CDR1 and CDR2: SQVTM and ANQGSEA. Trimming cost V 7 bases and J 6 bases; bases outside gene matches: 8. In DNA form, the CDR3 reads TGCAGCGCTGCCCTAGCGGGAGGCTCCGAGCAGTACTTC. It translates to CSAALAGGSEQYF.

V gene TRBV28 combines with J gene TRBJ1-4; a weak D match, TRBD1 (5 bases). The V end was cut by 2 bases, the J end by 0 bases, with 10 bases between. From germline, CDR1 is MDHEN and CDR2 SYDVKM. The CDR3 runs 16 residues. CDR3 DNA sequence: TGTGCCAGCAGTTTAGCGGGGGGAGCAACTAATGAAAAACTGTTTTTT. Translation gives CASSLAGGATNEKLFF.

The V and J genes are TRBV3-1 (or the pseudogene TRBV3-2) and TRBJ2-1, with a tentative D call TRBD2 (5 bases). The CDR3 loop spans 16 amino acids. Germline CDR1 reads LGHDT; CDR2 reads YNNKEL (reference sequence). Trimming removed 4 bases at V and 3 bases at J, with 16 bases between. The CDR3 reads CASSPTRGVGYNEQFF. The CDR3 DNA is TGTGCCAGCAGCCCCACCCGGGGTGTGGGCTACAATGAGCAGTTCTTC.

The chain is built from TRBV3-1 (or the pseudogene TRBV3-2) and TRBJ1-5; D is uncertain. Trimming pared 3 bases from V and 7 bases from J, leaving 13 bases between. The CDR3 is 14 amino acids. The germline gives CDR1 LGHDT, CDR2 YNNKEL (reference sequence). The CDR3 bases are TGTGCCAGCAGCCAGGCCCTAGGCTACCAGCCCCAGCATTTT. The encoded protein is CASSQALGYQPQHF.

The J gene is TRBJ2-7, the V gene TRBV5-1; D remains ambiguous. The V gene's germline CDR1 is SGHRS and CDR2 YFSETQ. The germline V and J ends were trimmed by 1 base and 2 bases, with 10 bases remaining between them. The CDR3 has 14 residues. The CDR3: CASSLTPDTYEQYF. The CDR3 DNA reads TGCGCCAGCAGCTTGACCCCAGACACCTACGAGCAGTACTTC.

V usage is TRBV3-1 (or the pseudogene TRBV3-2) and J usage is TRBJ2-2; D remains unclear. The V and J ends lost 4 bases and 6 bases respectively, with 3 bases between them. This CDR3 is built from 11 residues. Germline V lookup: CDR1 LGHDT, CDR2 YNNKEL (reference sequence). Here the CDR3 DNA reads TGTGCCAGCAGCCCTTCCGGGGAGCTGTTTTTT. Translated: CASSPSGELFF.

This chain links TRBV5-1 with TRBJ2-3, with 8 bases fitting TRBD2. CDR1 and CDR2 (germline): SGHRS, YFSETQ. After removal of 0 bases from V and 3 bases from J, the junction contained 9 bases not matched to a gene. The CDR3 consists of 17 residues. CDR3 amino acids: CASSLAAVAGGTDTQYF. The CDR3, as DNA: TGCGCCAGCAGCTTGGCGGCTGTGGCGGGGGGAACAGATACGCAGTATTTT.

A single count supports this clone. The rearrangement links TRBV5-1 to TRBJ2-3, with TRBD2 matching over 13 bases. Germline V gene data show CDR1 as SGHRS and CDR2 as YFSETQ. CDR3 size: 17 residues. Trimming at V came to 4 bases and at J to 0 bases, leaving 5 bases not matched to a gene. The CDR3 sequence is CASSPTSGRASTDTQYF. DNA for the CDR3: TGCGCCAGCAGCCCAACTAGCGGGAGGGCTAGCACAGATACGCAGTATTTT.

CDR3 sequence: CASSLWGLAGTDTQYF. The CDR3 DNA follows: TGTGCCAGCAGCCTTTGGGGGCTAGCGGGCACAGATACGCAGTATTTT. The V call is TRBV27, the J call TRBJ2-3, with D perhaps matching TRBD2 (7 bases). Trimming pared 6 bases from V and 1 base from J, leaving 17 bases between. In germline, CDR1 is MNHEY, CDR2 SMNVEV (reference sequence). The CDR3 is 16 residues long.

A single count supports this clone. The chain combines TRBV7-9 with TRBJ2-5, with D possibly matching TRBD1 (5 bases). The V end lost 6 bases, the J end lost 1 base, and 6 bases lay between the germline ends. Germline CDR1 reads SEHNR; CDR2 reads FQNEAQ (reference sequence). CDR3 length: 12 residues. The CDR3 loop reads CASRTAQETQYF. The CDR3 DNA sequence: TGTGCCAGCAGGACAGCCCAAGAGACCCAGTACTTC.

This chain links TRBV7-2 with TRBJ2-7, with D maybe TRBD2 (7 bases). In germline, CDR1 is SGHTA, CDR2 FQGNSA. V lost 2 bases to trimming and J lost 3 bases, with 14 bases between them. The CDR3 totals 15 residues. In DNA form, the CDR3 reads TGTGCCAGCAGCTTAAGAGGGGGGGCCGTCTACGAGCAGTACTTC. Translating gives CASSLRGGAVYEQYF.

The chain joins TRBV19 to TRBJ1-1, with 7 bases that match TRBD1. Germline V gene lookup returns CDR1 LNHDA and CDR2 SQIVND (reference sequence). Losses at the gene ends were 10 bases for V and 2 bases for J; bases not matched to a gene: 10. The CDR3 is made up of 14 amino acids. The CDR3 spells CATESGQINTEAFF. Here the CDR3 DNA reads TGTGCCACAGAATCGGGACAGATAAACACTGAAGCTTTCTTT.

The chain employs TRBV11-2 and TRBJ2-1, with D maybe TRBD2 (5 bases). V lost 0 bases and J 0 bases, leaving 12 bases between the germline ends. The CDR3 covers 17 residues. The germline V gene has CDR1 SGHAT and CDR2 FQNNGV. CDR3 sequence (DNA): TGTGCCAGCAGCTTAGACGGAATGGGGAGCTCCTACAATGAGCAGTTCTTC. Its translation: CASSLDGMGSSYNEQFF.

This chain connects TRBV5-1 to TRBJ2-6; D possibly corresponds to TRBD2 (6 bases). Germline CDR1 SGHRS, CDR2 YFSETQ. Between the trimmed V and J ends, which lost 0 bases and 3 bases, there was a span of 10 bases. This CDR3 has 16 residues. The CDR3 DNA reads as TGCGCCAGCAGCTTGGCCGCCGGGGGTGGGGCCAACGTCCTGACTTTC. Residues: CASSLAAGGGANVLTF.

This rearrangement joins TRBV18 to TRBJ1-2, with 7 bases matching TRBD1. Germline V lookup: CDR1 KGHSH, CDR2 LQKENI. This CDR3 has 15 amino acids. V was pared by 4 bases and J by 4 bases, with 9 bases of the junction left unmatched. Here the CDR3 DNA reads TGTGCCAGCTCACTTACAGGGGAACATAGCTATGGCTACACCTTC. It translates to CASSLTGEHSYGYTF.

In DNA form, the CDR3 reads TGTGCCTCCTGCGCCGGGGCCCCTGGGGCCAACGTCCTGACTTTC. This translates into CASCAGAPGANVLTF. V is TRBV28 and J is TRBJ2-6; D is possibly TRBD1 or TRBD2 (5 bases each). With 11 bases removed from V and 2 bases from J, the gap between germline ends came to 16 bases. Germline assignment: CDR1 MDHEN and CDR2 SYDVKM. There are 15 residues in the CDR3.

This clone appeared a single time. The chain recombines TRBV28 with TRBJ1-6; TRBD1 agrees at 9 bases. The germline V gene encodes CDR1 MDHEN and CDR2 SYDVKM. V lost 6 bases to trimming and J lost 8 bases; unmatched junction nucleotides: 5. The CDR3 covers 14 residues. CDR3 nucleotide sequence: TGTGCCAGCAGGACAGGGGGGATGGATTCACCCCTCCACTTT. Translated, it gives CASRTGGMDSPLHF. The whole variable domain, remainder taken from reference TRBV28 and TRBJ1-6, is DVKVTQSSRYLVKRTGEKVFLECVQDMDHENMFWYRQDPGLGLRLIYFSYDVKMKEKGDIPEGYSVSREKKERFSLILESASTNQTSMYLCASRTGGMDSPLHFGNGTRLTVT.

CDR3 in DNA: TGTGCCAGTAGCGCAACCACCATATCCCTATGGAGCTCCTACAATGAGCAGTTCTTC. The encoded protein is CASSATTISLWSSYNEQFF. This rearrangement joins TRBV19 to TRBJ2-1; no clear D. Germline V gene data show CDR1 as LNHDA and CDR2 as SQIVND (reference sequence). The CDR3 runs to 19 residues. Trimming cost V 6 bases and J 0 bases, with 24 bases left between them. The full variable domain, with the rest looked up from reference TRBV19 and TRBJ2-1, is DGGITQSPKYLFRKEGQNVTLSCEQNLNHDAMYWYRQDPGQGLRLIYYSQIVNDFQKGDIAEGYSVSREKKESFPLTVTSAQKNPTAFYLCASSATTISLWSSYNEQFFGPGTRLTVL.

J is TRBJ1-1 and V is TRBV7-3, with TRBD1 as a possible D gene (5 bases). Trimming stripped 1 base from V and 0 bases from J, with 12 bases between. CDR1 is SGHTA, CDR2 FQGTGA, per germline. The CDR3 is 16 amino acids. CDR3 sequence reads: CASSLNGGMMNTEAFF. CDR3 DNA sequence: TGTGCCAGCAGCTTAAACGGGGGGATGATGAACACTGAAGCTTTCTTT.

V and J are TRBV6-1 and TRBJ2-4, with D tentatively TRBD1 (5 bases). Trimming pared 0 bases from V and 0 bases from J, leaving 12 bases between. The CDR3 loop spans 17 amino acids. Germline V CDR1 and CDR2: MNHNS, SASEGT. The CDR3, as DNA: TGTGCCAGCAGTGAAGCCCAGGACACAGCAGCCAAAAACATTCAGTACTTC. It codes for CASSEAQDTAAKNIQYF.

In this sample, this clone turned up once. The chain carries TRBV28 and TRBJ1-6; D is undetermined. V was cut by 4 bases and J by 5 bases, with 12 bases left in between. This CDR3 is built from 15 residues. Germline V lookup: CDR1 MDHEN, CDR2 SYDVKM. The CDR3 protein is CASSYWTEDNSPLHF. In nucleotides, the CDR3 is TGTGCCAGCAGTTATTGGACGGAAGATAATTCACCCCTCCACTTT.

This chain links TRBV4-1 with TRBJ1-2; D gene unclear. The CDR3 runs 14 residues. Germline V gene lookup returns CDR1 MGHRA and CDR2 YSYEKL. V dropped 0 bases and J dropped 4 bases, with 9 bases sitting between them. CDR3: CASSQDPQVYGYTF. The CDR3 DNA reads TGCGCCAGCAGCCAAGATCCCCAGGTCTATGGCTACACCTTC.

The V gene is TRBV5-1, the J gene TRBJ1-3; a weak D match, TRBD1 (6 bases). Germline CDR1 reads SGHRS; CDR2 reads YFSETQ. The CDR3 extends over 14 amino acids. V shed 4 bases and J shed 4 bases, with 12 bases lying between them. DNA for the CDR3: TGCGCCAGCAGCGCCGGGACACCCGGAAACACCATATATTTT. This encodes CASSAGTPGNTIYF.

The rearrangement uses TRBV3-1 (or the pseudogene TRBV3-2) and TRBJ1-5, with D possibly being TRBD1 (5 bases). There are 15 residues in the CDR3. The V gene's germline CDR1 is LGHDT and CDR2 YNNKEL (reference sequence). Trimming cost V 0 bases and J 7 bases, with 13 bases left between them. The CDR3 loop reads CASSQDLAGGQPQHF. The CDR3 coding sequence is TGTGCCAGCAGCCAAGATCTTGCTGGGGGGCAGCCCCAGCATTTT.

The V call is TRBV30, the J call TRBJ1-4; D not resolved. There are 13 residues in the CDR3. Trimming shortened V by 8 bases and J by 2 bases, and 12 bases separated the two germline ends. Germline V gene sequence: CDR1 GTSNPN, CDR2 SVGIG (reference sequence). The CDR3 is CATRGNTNEKLFF. In DNA form, the CDR3 reads TGTGCCACGAGAGGGAACACTAATGAAAAACTGTTTTTT.

V and J are TRBV30 and TRBJ1-4, with D possibly matching TRBD1 (5 bases). Trimming left V 8 bases short and J 4 bases short, with 5 bases between. CDR3 length equals 10 residues. Germline V gene lookup returns CDR1 GTSNPN and CDR2 SVGIG (reference sequence). This CDR3 reads CAGGNEKLFF. The CDR3 region has the DNA TGTGCCGGGGGTAATGAAAAACTGTTTTTT.